These T cell receptor beta chains were read from a single sample in a study of cytomegalovirus exposure and HLA in healthy donors. Assay: immunoSEQ multiplex PCR; the TCRdb copy retains only in-frame clones and omits some. The sample has some 140,000 clones, over 65% seen once; the top ten hold approximately 2.1%. Specimen: PBMCs. The receptors stem from a man between 25 and 39 years old in good health and CMV-seronegative. The CDR3 runs from the conserved cysteine through the conserved F or W. D genes are given only for firm matches. Rows may omit the clone size; those that give it use once, few, many or a size class.

V	J	D	size	DNA	CDR3
TRBV18	TRBJ1-5	.	.	TGTGCCAGCTCCCGTGGGGGGGGAGGTCAGCCCCAGCATTTT	CASSRGGGGQPQHF
TRBV25-1	TRBJ1-1	.	once	TGTGCCAGCAGTGATACAAACGACCCGGGGATGGCTTTCTTT	CASSDTNDPGMAFF
TRBV6-1	TRBJ2-5	.	.	TGTGCCAGCAGTGAGCAGGAGACCCAGTACTTC	CASSEQETQYF
TRBV7-9	TRBJ2-7	TRBD1	.	TGTGCCAGCAGCTCGGACAGGGGCCGAGGGGAGCAGTACTTC	CASSSDRGRGEQYF
TRBV4-2	TRBJ1-3	.	.	TGTGCCAGCAGCCAGGGACTTTCCTCTGGAAACACCATATATTTT	CASSQGLSSGNTIYF
TRBV5-4	TRBJ2-2	TRBD1	few	TGTGCCAGCAGCTTGACAGGGGGCGCCACCGGGGAGCTGTTTTTT	CASSLTGGATGELFF
TRBV2	TRBJ1-1	TRBD1	.	TGTGCCAGCAGTGGGTACAGGGGGAGCACTGAAGCTTTCTTT	CASSGYRGSTEAFF
TRBV4-1	TRBJ2-1	.	.	TGCGCCAGCAGCCAACTCCGGGACTGGAACAATGAGCAGTTCTTC	CASSQLRDWNNEQFF
TRBV6-1	TRBJ1-5	TRBD1	once	TGTGCCAGCAGTGAACTGGGACAGGGGGCGAGGCAGCCCCAGCATTTT	CASSELGQGARQPQHF
TRBV19	TRBJ2-3	TRBD2	.	TGTGCCAGTAGCATAAGGCGGGGGGAGGCAGATACGCAGTATTTT	CASSIRRGEADTQYF